This T cell receptor (beta chain) was captured by sequencing in a study of blood T cells in healthy people across ages (dated by TCRdb to the mid-2010s). A note on the overall study: In model experiments, roughly one uniquely barcoded TCR beta cDNA molecule per two T cells was captured by template switching. Age-related changes in TCR beta repertoire diversity were measured in the study by deep sequencing normalized with unique cDNA molecular identifiers. Four age groups were formed from the donors: young (average about 17 years), middle-aged (around 40), aged (approximately 60) and long-lived (around 82). To avoid experimental bias, donors of different ages were spread randomly across the sequencing lanes. Using the same blood draw, the study looked at two additional independent replicas of 1 million unique cDNA reads for two donors, one aged 18 to 29 and the other aged 80 or older. Overall study outcomes, separate from this receptor: Observed TCR beta diversity correlated strongly with the percentage of naive T cells measured by flow cytometry. Estimates of total diversity from one million sequenced T cells were regarded as lower bounds and underestimates. The CMV infection status of donors was not known, potentially confounding age-related changes in expanded clonotypes. Compared with the aged group, the long-lived group had more naive CD4+ T cells, fewer expanded clones and increased TCR diversity, suggesting age selection. As age increased, observed TCR beta diversity per million T cells dropped in a roughly linear way, and a significant reduction was already evident by age 40. Since profiling was done on bulk unsorted PBMCs, naive and antigen-experienced compartments could not be conclusively compared.

The library was generated by 5' RACE. Instrument on record: Illumina HiSeq 2500. A second PCR of roughly 6 to 12 cycles was performed with a sample-barcoded 5' primer and a J-beta primer mix. A template-switch 5' adaptor carrying 12 random nucleotides introduced a unique molecular identifier onto each TCR beta cDNA molecule. Each sample yielded at least 3 million CDR3-containing paired-end reads. First-strand cDNA synthesis was performed from all RNA using the Mint cDNA synthesis kit, with priming by a TRBC-specific oligonucleotide. After uracil-DNA glycosylase treatment, a first 18-cycle PCR used universal primers M1SS and BC2_uni_R on all cDNA. As for the authors' bioinformatics: For normalization, 1 million high-quality reads, each with a distinct molecular identifier, were randomly selected from each sample. Reads sharing molecular identifiers were discarded rather than binned into consensus sequences. MiTCR, set to a Q25 quality threshold and the strictest error-elimination algorithm, was used for CDR3 identification, clonotype clustering and error correction. A nonparametric unseen species model with Euler transformation was used to estimate lower-bound total TCR beta diversity. The public sequencing data were trimmed at Q25 with fastp and processed into clonotypes with MiXCR by TCRdb, which kept only in-frame beta chains. Each entry is one CDR3 protein sequence, shown with its most common DNA and genes. TCRdb's processing, not the authors' own work, is the source of the V and J calls. In all, the sample holds over a million distinct CDR3 sequences, and approximately 38% of those were seen once. Clones ranked in the top ten supply 6.5% to 10% of the sample.

As regards this clonotype: The antigen it recognizes is unknown. The input lacks base qualities; no much larger clone sits a single base away.

The roughly 39 donors, aged about 6 to 90 years, were systemically healthy Caucasian individuals from Russia. About 9.6 milliliters of peripheral blood were collected from each donor into EDTA-treated Vacutainer tubes. Ficoll-Paque density-gradient centrifugation was used to isolate PBMCs, with at least 6.5 million per sample. Trizol reagent was used to extract total RNA from PBMCs, with at least 5.5 micrograms per sample. For every donor, flow cytometry on a PBMC aliquot measured the percentage of naive CD45RAhigh/CD27high T cells. From a lookup of the germline V gene (reference sequence), CDR1 and CDR2 are DFQATT and SNEGSKA. Trimming removed 0 bases from V and 3 bases from J, leaving 9 bases between the germline ends. From its cysteine to its phenylalanine, the CDR3 spans 14 amino acids. The entry retains the CDR3 DNA only, 42 bases that are in frame from base 1.

This receptor was taken from a young woman in good health. The V gene is TRBV20-1 and the J gene is TRBJ2-1; a confident D gene designation cannot be given. The sample taken for sequencing was blood. The bases are TGCAGTGCTAGAGATTGGGCACACTACAATGAGCAGTTCTTC. It codes for CSARDWAHYNEQFF.